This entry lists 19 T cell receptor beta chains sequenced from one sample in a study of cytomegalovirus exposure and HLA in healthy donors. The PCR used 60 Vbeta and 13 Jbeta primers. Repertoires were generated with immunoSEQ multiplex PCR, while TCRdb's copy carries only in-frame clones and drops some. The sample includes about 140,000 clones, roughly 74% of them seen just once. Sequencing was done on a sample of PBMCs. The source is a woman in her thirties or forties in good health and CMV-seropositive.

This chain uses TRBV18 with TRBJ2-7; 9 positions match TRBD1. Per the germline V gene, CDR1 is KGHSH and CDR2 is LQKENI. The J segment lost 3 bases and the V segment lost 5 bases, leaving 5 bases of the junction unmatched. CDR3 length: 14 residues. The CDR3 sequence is CASSSQGAGYEQYF. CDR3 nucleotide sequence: TGTGCCAGCTCATCACAGGGGGCTGGCTACGAGCAGTACTTC.

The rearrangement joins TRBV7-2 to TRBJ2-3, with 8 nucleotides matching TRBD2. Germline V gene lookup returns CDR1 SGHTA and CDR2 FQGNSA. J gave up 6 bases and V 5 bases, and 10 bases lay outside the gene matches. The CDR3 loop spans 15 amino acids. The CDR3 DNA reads TGTGCCAGCAGCCCCATAACGCGGGGGGTGGATACGCAGTATTTT. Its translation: CASSPITRGVDTQYF.

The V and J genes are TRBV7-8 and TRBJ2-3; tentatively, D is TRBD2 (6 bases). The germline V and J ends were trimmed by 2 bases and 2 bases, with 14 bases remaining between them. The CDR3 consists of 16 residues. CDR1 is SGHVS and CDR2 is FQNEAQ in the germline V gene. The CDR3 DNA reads TGTGCCAGCAGCTTAAATCATGGGAGGAACACAGATACGCAGTATTTT. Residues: CASSLNHGRNTDTQYF.

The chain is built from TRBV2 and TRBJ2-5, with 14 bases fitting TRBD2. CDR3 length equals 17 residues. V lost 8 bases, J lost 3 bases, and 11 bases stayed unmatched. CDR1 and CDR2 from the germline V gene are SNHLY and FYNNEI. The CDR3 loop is CASRPPPGLAGEETQYF. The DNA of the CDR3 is TGTGCCAGCCGCCCCCCCCCGGGACTAGCGGGAGAAGAGACCCAGTACTTC.

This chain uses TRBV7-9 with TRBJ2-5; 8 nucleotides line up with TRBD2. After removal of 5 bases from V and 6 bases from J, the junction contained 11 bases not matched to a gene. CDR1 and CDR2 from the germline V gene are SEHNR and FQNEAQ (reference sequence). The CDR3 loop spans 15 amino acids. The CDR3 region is CASSTGAGVLKTQYF. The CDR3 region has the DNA TGTGCCAGCAGCACCGGAGCGGGAGTTTTAAAGACCCAGTACTTC.

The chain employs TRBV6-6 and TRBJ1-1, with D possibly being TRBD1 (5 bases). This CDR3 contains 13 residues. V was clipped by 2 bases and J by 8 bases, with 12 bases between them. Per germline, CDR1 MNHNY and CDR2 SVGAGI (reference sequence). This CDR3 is CASSYEGLREAFF. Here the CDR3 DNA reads TGTGCCAGCAGTTACGAGGGACTGAGGGAAGCTTTCTTT.

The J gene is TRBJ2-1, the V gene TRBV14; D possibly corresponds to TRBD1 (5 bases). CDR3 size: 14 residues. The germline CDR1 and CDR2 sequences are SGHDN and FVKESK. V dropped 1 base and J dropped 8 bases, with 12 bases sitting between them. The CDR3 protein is CASSQGRTRDEQFF. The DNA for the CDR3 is TGTGCCAGCAGCCAAGGAAGGACAAGGGATGAGCAGTTCTTC.

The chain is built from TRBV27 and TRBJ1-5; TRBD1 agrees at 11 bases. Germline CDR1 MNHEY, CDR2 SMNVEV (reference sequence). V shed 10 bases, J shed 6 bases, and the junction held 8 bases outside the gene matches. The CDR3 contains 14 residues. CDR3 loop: CATRGTGGLQPQHF. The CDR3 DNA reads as TGTGCCACCCGAGGGACAGGGGGACTTCAGCCCCAGCATTTT.

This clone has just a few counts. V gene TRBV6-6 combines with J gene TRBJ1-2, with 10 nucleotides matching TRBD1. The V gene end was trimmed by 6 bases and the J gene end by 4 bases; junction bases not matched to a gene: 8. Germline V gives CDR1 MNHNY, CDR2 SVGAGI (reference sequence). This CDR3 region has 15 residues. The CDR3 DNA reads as TGTGCCAGCAGGTTGGGACAGGGGAGGGTCTATGGCTACACCTTC. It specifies CASRLGQGRVYGYTF.

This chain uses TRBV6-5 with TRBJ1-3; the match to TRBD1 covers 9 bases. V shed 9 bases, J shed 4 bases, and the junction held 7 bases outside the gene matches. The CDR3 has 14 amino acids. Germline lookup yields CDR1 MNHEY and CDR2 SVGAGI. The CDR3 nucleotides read TGTGCCAGTCGAGGCGGACAGGGGGGAAACACCATATATTTT. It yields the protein CASRGGQGGNTIYF.

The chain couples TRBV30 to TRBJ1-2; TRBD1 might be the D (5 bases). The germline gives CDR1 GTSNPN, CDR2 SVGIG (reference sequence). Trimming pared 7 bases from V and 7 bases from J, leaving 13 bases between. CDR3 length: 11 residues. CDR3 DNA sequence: TGTGCCTTTGGCGGAAGGGGTGGCTACACCTTC. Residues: CAFGGRGGYTF.

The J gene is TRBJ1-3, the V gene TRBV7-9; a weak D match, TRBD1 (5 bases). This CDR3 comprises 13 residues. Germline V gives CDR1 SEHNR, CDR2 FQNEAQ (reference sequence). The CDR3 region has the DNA TGTGCAGGCCAGGGTAGTGCTGGAAACACCATATATTTT. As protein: CAGQGSAGNTIYF.

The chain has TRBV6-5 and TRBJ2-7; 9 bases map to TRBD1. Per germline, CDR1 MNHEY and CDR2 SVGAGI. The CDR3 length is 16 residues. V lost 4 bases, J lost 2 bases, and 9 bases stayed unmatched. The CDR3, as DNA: TGTGCCAGCAGTTCCATGCCGGGACAGGGCGCCTACGAGCAGTACTTC. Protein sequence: CASSSMPGQGAYEQYF.

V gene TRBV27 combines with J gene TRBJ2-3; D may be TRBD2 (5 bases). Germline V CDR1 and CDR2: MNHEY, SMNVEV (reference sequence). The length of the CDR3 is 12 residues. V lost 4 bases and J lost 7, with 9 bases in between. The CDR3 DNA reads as TGTGCCAGCAGTTCTAGCCGGAATACGCAGTATTTT. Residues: CASSSSRNTQYF.

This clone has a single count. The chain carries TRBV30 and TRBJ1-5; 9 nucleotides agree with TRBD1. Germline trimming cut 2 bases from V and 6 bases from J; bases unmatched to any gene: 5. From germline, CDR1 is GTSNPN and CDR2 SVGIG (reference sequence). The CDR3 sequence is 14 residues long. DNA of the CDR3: TGTGCCTGGAGTACAACAGGGGGCAGTCAGCCCCAGCATTTT. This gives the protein CAWSTTGGSQPQHF.

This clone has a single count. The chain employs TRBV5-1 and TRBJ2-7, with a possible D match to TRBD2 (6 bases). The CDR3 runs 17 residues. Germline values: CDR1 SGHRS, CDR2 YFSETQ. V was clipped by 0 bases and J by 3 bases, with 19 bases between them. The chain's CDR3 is CASSLAGSGGVNYEQYF. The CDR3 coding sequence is TGCGCCAGCAGCTTGGCCGGTAGCGGCGGGGTAAACTACGAGCAGTACTTC.

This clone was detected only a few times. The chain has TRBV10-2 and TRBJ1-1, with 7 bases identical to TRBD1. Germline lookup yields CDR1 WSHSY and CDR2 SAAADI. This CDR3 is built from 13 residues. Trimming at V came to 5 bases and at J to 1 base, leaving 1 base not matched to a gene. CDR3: CASSRQGNTEAFF. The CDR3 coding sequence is TGCGCCAGCAGTAGACAGGGGAACACTGAAGCTTTCTTT.

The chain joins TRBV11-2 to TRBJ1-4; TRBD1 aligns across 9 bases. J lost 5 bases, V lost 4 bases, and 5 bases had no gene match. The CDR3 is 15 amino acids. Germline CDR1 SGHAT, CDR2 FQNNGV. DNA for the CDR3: TGTGCCAGCAGCTACCGGGACAGGGTAAATGAAAAACTGTTTTTT. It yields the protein CASSYRDRVNEKLFF.

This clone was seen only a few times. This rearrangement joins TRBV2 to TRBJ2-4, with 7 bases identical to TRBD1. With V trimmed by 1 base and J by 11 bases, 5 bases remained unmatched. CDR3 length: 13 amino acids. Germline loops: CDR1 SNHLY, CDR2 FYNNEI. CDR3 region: CASSEGDRILQYF. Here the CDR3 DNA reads TGTGCCAGCAGTGAAGGGGACAGAATCCTTCAGTACTTC.